This T cell receptor (beta chain) is drawn from a study of blood T cell repertoires in COVID-19. For the study at large: Samples representing acute and convalescent COVID-19 were sourced from the United States, Italy and Spain. Sources were T cells, B-cell-depleted T cells, or PBMCs; the material itself was cDNA or gDNA.

The CDR3 runs 11 residues. In germline, CDR1 is SGDLS, CDR2 YYNGEE. Original processing notes: Reference gene primer amplification gave estimated nucleated cell counts. The assay was immunoSEQ multiplex PCR, and TCRdb's table has in-frame clones only and misses some. V and J calls and clone size are given by that table; D and trimming were obtained from the DNA. The sample lists some 120,000 clones, less than 95% occurring once. V gene TRBV9 combines with J gene TRBJ2-1; 7 nucleotides agree with TRBD2. The clonotype comes from a human donor with active COVID-19. The donor label of this sample is uncertain. The sequencing sample was made of peripheral blood. CDR3 coding DNA: TGTGCTTCGGGGCTAGCGGATGAGCAGTTCTTC. As protein: CASGLADEQFF.